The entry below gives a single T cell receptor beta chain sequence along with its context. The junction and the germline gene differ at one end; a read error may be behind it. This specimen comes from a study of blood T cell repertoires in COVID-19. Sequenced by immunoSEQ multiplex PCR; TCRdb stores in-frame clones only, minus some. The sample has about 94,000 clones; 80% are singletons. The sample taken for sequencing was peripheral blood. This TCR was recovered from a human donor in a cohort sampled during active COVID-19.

The CDR3 DNA reads TGCGCCCGCAGTAAGGGGGGGGGAGGACAGCCCCAGCATTTT. Amino acid sequence: CARSKGGGGQPQHF. This rearrangement joins TRBV5-1 to TRBJ1-5; D is perhaps TRBD1 (6 bases). CDR1 and CDR2 (germline): SGHRS, YFSETQ. The CDR3 runs 14 residues.